This is a list of T cell receptor beta chains from one sample in a study of T cells after yellow fever vaccination. Using its own MiXCR run on the 5' RACE reads, TCRdb lists one record per CDR3 protein. The profile shows about 350,000 distinct CDR3 sequences, over 4% of them singletons. This sample comprised PBMCs, obtained 5 days after the yellow fever booster vaccination. These receptors came from a man in his late teens or twenties who received the YFV17D yellow fever vaccine. Each CDR3 is given with its conserved first and last residue. Each record gives: D gene, J gene, V gene, clone size, CDR3 protein, CDR3 DNA. A D gene is named only where the DNA matches it firmly. The listing skips clone size in some rows; elsewhere it reads once, few, many or a size class.

NA,TRBJ2-7,TRBV21-1,many,CASSKHPGKRAFSYEQYF,TGTGCCAGCAGCAAACACCCCGGGAAGCGGGCTTTCTCCTACGAGCAGTACTTC
NA,TRBJ1-2,TRBV7-9,many,CASTPQRVGYGYTF,TGTGCCAGCACACCTCAAAGGGTCGGCTATGGCTACACCTTC
NA,TRBJ2-5,TRBV29-1,NA,CSVEANGQETQYF,TGCAGCGTTGAAGCCAACGGACAAGAGACCCAGTACTTC
TRBD2,TRBJ2-5,TRBV9,NA,CASSSFGSGGSETQYF,TGTGCCAGCAGCTCTTTTGGAAGCGGGGGGTCGGAGACCCAGTACTTC
NA,TRBJ1-1,TRBV4-2,few,CASSTRGGRTEAFF,TGTGCCAGCAGCACCCGGGGAGGGCGGACTGAAGCTTTCTTT
NA,TRBJ2-3,TRBV5-6,NA,CASSSGPGTDTQYF,TGTGCCAGCAGCTCGGGACCGGGCACAGATACGCAGTATTTT
NA,TRBJ2-5,TRBV7-2,NA,CASSLVQGETQYF,TGTGCCAGCAGCTTAGTGCAGGGGGAGACCCAGTACTTC
NA,TRBJ2-3,TRBV7-9,few,CASSPLGPQGSADTQYF,TGTGCCAGCAGCCCGCTAGGTCCACAGGGATCGGCAGATACGCAGTATTTT
NA,TRBJ2-7,TRBV5-1,many,CASSQQGSNEQYF,TGCGCCAGCAGCCAGCAGGGGAGCAACGAGCAGTACTTC
NA,TRBJ1-5,TRBV6-2/TRBV6-3,few,CASSYGRGDQPQHF,TGTGCCAGCAGTTACGGGAGGGGGGATCAGCCCCAGCATTTT
NA,TRBJ2-7,TRBV20-1,NA,CSARRQGYEQYF,TGCAGTGCTAGAAGGCAGGGCTACGAGCAGTACTTC
TRBD1,TRBJ1-5,TRBV20-1,few,CSARAPHHRGLQPQHF,TGCAGTGCTAGGGCTCCCCATCACAGGGGTTTACAGCCCCAGCATTTT
TRBD1,TRBJ1-5,TRBV28,many,CASRGQGGQPQHF,TGTGCCAGCAGAGGACAGGGGGGACAGCCCCAGCATTTT
NA,TRBJ1-1,TRBV27,many,CASRRWNTEAFF,TGTGCCAGCAGGCGTTGGAACACTGAAGCTTTCTTT
TRBD1,TRBJ1-5,TRBV29-1,NA,CSVGQGVRQPQHF,TGCAGCGTTGGACAGGGGGTAAGGCAGCCCCAGCATTTT
NA,TRBJ2-1,TRBV4-3,few,CASSQDYEGGEQFF,TGCGCCAGCAGCCAAGATTACGAGGGTGGTGAGCAGTTCTTC
NA,TRBJ2-2,TRBV7-9,NA,CASNRARNTGELFF,TGTGCCAGCAACAGGGCCCGAAACACCGGGGAGCTGTTTTTT
NA,TRBJ2-3,TRBV11-2,NA,CASSWGNTDTQYF,TGTGCCAGCAGCTGGGGGAACACAGATACGCAGTATTTT
NA,TRBJ2-3,TRBV6-5,few,CASGLSTDTQYF,TGTGCCAGCGGACTCAGCACAGATACGCAGTATTTT
NA,TRBJ2-7,TRBV5-1,few,CASTPDGSYEQYF,TGCGCCAGCACCCCAGACGGCTCCTACGAGCAGTACTTC
NA,TRBJ1-5,TRBV18,few,CASSPSSGGNQPQHF,TGTGCCAGCTCACCATCCTCTGGTGGCAATCAGCCCCAGCATTTT
NA,TRBJ1-2,TRBV5-6,few,CASTSQGIVYGYTF,TGTGCCAGCACCTCCCAAGGGATTGTCTATGGCTACACCTTC
NA,TRBJ1-6,TRBV5-1,few,CASRGGVSPLHF,TGCGCCAGCAGAGGGGGGGTTTCACCCCTCCACTTT
NA,TRBJ1-4,TRBV6-6,many,CASSPPVYNEKLFF,TGTGCCAGCAGTCCCCCCGTGTATAATGAAAAACTGTTTTTT
TRBD2,TRBJ2-5,TRBV20-1,NA,CSANPLAGGRVTSETQYF,TGCAGTGCCAATCCACTAGCGGGGGGCAGGGTAACAAGTGAGACCCAGTACTTC
NA,TRBJ1-4,TRBV28,few,CASSHQDSRGEKLFF,TGTGCCAGCAGTCACCAGGACAGTAGGGGGGAAAAACTGTTTTTT
NA,TRBJ1-2,TRBV20-1,NA,CSARDGGLGNYGYTF,TGCAGTGCTAGAGATGGGGGTCTTGGTAACTATGGCTACACCTTC
NA,TRBJ2-3,TRBV6-2/TRBV6-3,NA,CASSTDRAPRGGVTQYF,TGTGCCAGCAGTACCGACAGGGCTCCTCGGGGGGGTGTGACGCAGTATTTT
NA,TRBJ2-2,TRBV4-2,NA,CASSQDLRRANTGELFF,TGTGCCAGCAGCCAAGATCTGAGGCGGGCGAACACCGGGGAGCTGTTTTTT
TRBD1,TRBJ2-5,TRBV6-1,NA,CASSLLGWTGEPTQYF,TGTGCCAGCAGTTTGCTCGGGTGGACAGGGGAACCGACCCAGTACTTC
TRBD1,TRBJ1-2,TRBV9,few,CASSGGQGGRFYGYTF,TGTGCCAGCAGCGGGGGACAGGGAGGAAGGTTCTATGGCTACACCTTC
NA,TRBJ1-1,TRBV7-6,few,CASSLTGYHFSGNTEAFF,TGTGCCAGCAGTTTAACAGGTTACCACTTTTCGGGAAACACTGAAGCTTTCTTT
TRBD1,TRBJ2-7,TRBV6-5,few,CASSYGGQQYEQYF,TGTGCCAGCAGTTACGGGGGACAGCAGTACGAGCAGTACTTC
NA,TRBJ2-3,TRBV7-6,few,CASSPGVRGPGTDTQYF,TGTGCCAGCAGCCCAGGGGTCCGGGGACCGGGAACAGATACGCAGTATTTT
NA,TRBJ1-1,TRBV4-2,few,CASSQDGTLYTEAFF,TGTGCCAGCAGCCAAGATGGCACACTCTACACTGAAGCTTTCTTT
NA,TRBJ2-7,TRBV6-5,many,CASSVELGGEQYF,TGTGCCAGCAGTGTTGAACTAGGGGGCGAGCAGTACTTC
NA,TRBJ1-1,TRBV7-9,many,CASSFGGSRSITEAFF,TGTGCCAGCAGCTTCGGGGGAAGCCGGAGTATCACTGAAGCTTTCTTT
TRBD1,TRBJ1-2,TRBV7-2,few,CASSLSGTAYYGYTF,TGTGCCAGCAGCTTGAGCGGGACAGCTTACTATGGCTACACCTTC
TRBD1,TRBJ2-1,TRBV11-2,many,CASRGDSRNEQFF,TGTGCCAGCAGGGGGGACAGTCGGAATGAGCAGTTCTTC
NA,TRBJ2-2,TRBV2,many,CASSGDGTGELFF,TGTGCCAGCAGCGGGGACGGCACCGGGGAGCTGTTTTTT
TRBD1,TRBJ1-6,TRBV5-1,NA,CASSLGDRNNSPLHF,TGCGCCAGCAGCTTGGGGGACAGGAATAATTCACCCCTCCACTTT
NA,TRBJ1-2,TRBV6-5,many,CASSYSDTHYTF,TGTGCCAGCAGTTACTCGGACACTCACTACACCTTC
TRBD2,TRBJ2-2,TRBV18,NA,CASSPPGLVNTGELFF,TGTGCCAGCTCACCACCGGGACTAGTGAACACCGGGGAGCTGTTTTTT
NA,TRBJ1-2,TRBV12-3/TRBV12-4,NA,CASSFIGAGYGYTF,TGTGCCAGCAGTTTCATCGGGGCGGGCTATGGCTACACCTTC